These 30 T cell receptor beta chains were sequenced from one sample in a study of CD8+ T cells in alopecia areata. Extraction and reverse transcription of RNA yielded cDNA as the sequencing template. TCRdb's table, derived via immunoSEQ multiplex PCR, lists solely in-frame clones and lacks some. The table has about 210,000 clones, 64% seen once; the top ten hold about 4.2%. The sample's treatment: oral pan-JAK inhibitor, 5-10 mg twice daily. Source: CD4+ T cells sorted from blood, taken at week 4, from a patient treated with tofacitinib. The origin of the receptors is a human donor with alopecia areata.

The chain joins TRBV25-1 to TRBJ1-4; maybe TRBD1 (6 bases). Germline V CDR1 and CDR2: MGHDK, SYGVNS. V lost 6 bases to trimming and J lost 8 bases, with 10 bases between them. The CDR3 is 12 residues long. CDR3 region: CASRQGGEKLFF. The DNA for the CDR3 is TGTGCCAGCAGACAGGGCGGAGAAAAACTGTTTTTT.

The J gene is TRBJ1-2, the V gene TRBV5-6; D gene uncertain. The V gene's germline CDR1 is SGHDT and CDR2 YYEEEE. This CDR3 is built from 13 residues. Trimming left V 0 bases short and J 5 bases short, with 8 bases between. Here the CDR3 reads CASSLDTVYGYTF. CDR3 nucleotide sequence: TGTGCCAGCAGCTTGGATACAGTTTATGGCTACACCTTC.

J is TRBJ2-3 and V is TRBV29-1, with a tentative D call TRBD1 (6 bases). CDR1 is SQVTM and CDR2 is ANQGSEA in the germline V gene. V shed 3 bases and J shed 3 bases, with 13 bases lying between them. There are 14 residues in the CDR3. Here the CDR3 DNA reads TGCAGCGTTGACGCCGGACAGATAACAGATACGCAGTATTTT. Its translation is CSVDAGQITDTQYF.

The table lists this clone with a few counts. The chain carries TRBV29-1 and TRBJ2-1; 9 nucleotides match TRBD2. CDR3 length equals 14 residues. Germline-derived CDR1 and CDR2 are SQVTM and ANQGSEA. V lost 7 bases to trimming and J lost 3 bases; unmatched junction nucleotides: 7. The CDR3 region is CSATRSGSYNEQFF. The CDR3 DNA follows: TGCAGCGCGACCCGTAGCGGGAGCTACAATGAGCAGTTCTTC.

The chain uses TRBV11-2 and TRBJ2-6; D is undetermined. The germline gives CDR1 SGHAT, CDR2 FQNNGV. V was shortened by 4 bases and J by 2 bases, with 6 bases between the two germline ends. CDR3 size: 14 residues. This chain's CDR3 is CASSSRTGANVLTF. CDR3 DNA sequence: TGTGCCAGCAGCTCGCGGACTGGGGCCAACGTCCTGACTTTC. Together with reference TRBV11-2 and TRBJ2-6, the CDR3 gives the full variable domain: EAGVAQSPRYKIIEKRQSVAFWCNPISGHATLYWYQQILGQGPKLLIQFQNNGVVDDSQLPKDRFSAERLKGVDSTLKIQPAKLEDSAVYLCASSSRTGANVLTFGAGSRLTVL.

This clone was seen once. The same CDR3 is also encoded by other DNA sequences in this sample. J is TRBJ2-3 and V is TRBV6-6; D remains unclear. The CDR3 runs to 11 residues. Trimming removed 0 bases from V and 9 bases from J, with 4 bases in between. In germline, CDR1 is MNHNY, CDR2 SVGAGI (reference sequence). The CDR3 DNA sequence: TGTGCCAGCAGTTACTCGGACACGCAGTATTTT. Its translation is CASSYSDTQYF.

This clone was recorded a few times. The chain is built from TRBV9 and TRBJ2-7; 11 bases agree with TRBD1. V gave up 3 bases and J gave up 5 bases; unmatched junction bases: 10. The CDR3 contains 16 residues. Germline loops: CDR1 SGDLS, CDR2 YYNGEE. CDR3 coding DNA: TGTGCCAGCAGCGCAGACCCCGGGACAGGGGGTCACGAGCAGTACTTC. Its translation: CASSADPGTGGHEQYF.

In its sample, this clone was seen a few times. The chain joins TRBV29-1 to TRBJ2-5; 14 bases agree with TRBD2. This CDR3 comprises 15 residues. J gave up 5 bases and V 6 bases, and 8 bases lay outside the gene matches. The V gene's germline CDR1 is SQVTM and CDR2 ANQGSEA. CDR3 DNA sequence: TGCAGCGTGGCGACTAGCGGGGGGGCCGAGGAGACCCAGTACTTC. It encodes CSVATSGGAEETQYF.

This clone was counted between two and nine times. CDR3 bases: TGTGCCAGCAGCTTGGTCCTAGAGGGCTACACCTTC. It codes for CASSLVLEGYTF. The V and J genes are TRBV7-2 and TRBJ1-2; D ambiguous. CDR3 size: 12 residues. Germline V lookup: CDR1 SGHTA, CDR2 FQGNSA. V lost 3 bases and J lost 8, with 10 bases in between.

The rearrangement links TRBV7-2 to TRBJ1-1; D is possibly TRBD1 (5 bases). Germline V gene lookup returns CDR1 SGHTA and CDR2 FQGNSA. V gave up 3 bases and J gave up 0 bases, with 11 bases separating them. This CDR3 region has 15 residues. The CDR3 bases are TGTGCCAGCAGCTTTTCCTCGGGACTGAACACTGAAGCTTTCTTT. This translates into CASSFSSGLNTEAFF.

This clone came up once. V and J are TRBV7-8 and TRBJ2-5; D might be TRBD2 (5 bases). V dropped 4 bases and J dropped 1 base, with 13 bases sitting between them. CDR3 size: 15 residues. The germline V gene has CDR1 SGHVS and CDR2 FQNEAQ. The CDR3 DNA reads TGTGCCAGCAGCTCCATCCGGGGTCGCCAAGAGACCCAGTACTTC. Translation gives CASSSIRGRQETQYF.

The J gene is TRBJ2-3, the V gene TRBV7-9; 7 positions agree with TRBD2. The trim removed 5 bases at V and 0 bases at J, leaving 11 bases unmatched. Germline V gene lookup returns CDR1 SEHNR and CDR2 FQNEAQ (reference sequence). The CDR3 contains 17 residues. This chain's CDR3 is CASSPIGGGRSTDTQYF. Here the CDR3 DNA reads TGTGCCAGCAGCCCGATAGGCGGGGGTCGTAGCACAGATACGCAGTATTTT. Variable domain in full (rest from reference TRBV7-9 and TRBJ2-3): DTGVSQNPRHKITKRGQNVTFRCDPISEHNRLYWYRQTLGQGPEFLTYFQNEAQLEKSRLLSDRFSAERPKGSFSTLEIQRTEQGDSAMYLCASSPIGGGRSTDTQYFGPGTRLTVL.

This clone was observed a handful of times. The rearrangement joins TRBV4-2 to TRBJ2-5; 10 positions match TRBD2. CDR3 length: 16 residues. In germline, CDR1 is LGHNA, CDR2 YNFKEQ. Trimming took 1 base from V and 5 from J; bases not matched to a gene: 7. CDR3 sequence: CASSQGGGLAQETQYF. For the CDR3, the DNA is TGTGCCAGCAGCCAAGGAGGGGGACTAGCGCAGGAGACCCAGTACTTC.

V gene TRBV7-2 combines with J gene TRBJ2-1, with 7 bases fitting TRBD1. The junction had 8 bases not matched to a gene; V was cut back by 3 bases and J by 9 bases. CDR3 length: 14 residues. Germline values: CDR1 SGHTA, CDR2 FQGNSA. The CDR3 region has the DNA TGTGCCAGCAGCTTTGGTCAGGGGGAAGGTGAGCAGTTCTTC. As protein: CASSFGQGEGEQFF.

The chain uses TRBV6-7 and TRBJ1-2, with D perhaps matching TRBD1 (5 bases). TRBV6-7 has ORF status, its function being uncertain. The CDR3 runs 12 residues. The CDR3 here is CPQQLGDYGYTF. CDR3 DNA: TGTCCGCAGCAGTTAGGGGACTATGGCTACACCTTC.

This clone was recorded only once. The chain recombines TRBV2 with TRBJ1-4; 7 bases line up with TRBD1. Germline lookup yields CDR1 SNHLY and CDR2 FYNNEI. V shed 7 bases and J 4 bases; nucleotides not matched to a gene: 3. This CDR3 has 13 residues. CDR3 sequence reads: CASTTGHNEKLFF. The CDR3 coding sequence is TGTGCCAGCACGACAGGGCATAATGAAAAACTGTTTTTT.

The V call is TRBV7-9, the J call TRBJ1-3; no clear D gene. Trimming took off 4 bases at V and 0 bases at J, with 7 bases between the two ends. CDR1 SEHNR and CDR2 FQNEAQ come from the germline V gene (reference sequence). This CDR3 has 14 residues. The CDR3 spells CASSSGVSGNTIYF. The CDR3 nucleotides read TGTGCCAGCAGCTCCGGGGTCTCTGGAAACACCATATATTTT.

The genes are TRBV10-3 and TRBJ1-2; D perhaps matches TRBD1 (6 bases). Trimming shortened V by 3 bases and J by 7 bases, and 15 bases separated the two germline ends. Germline values: CDR1 ENHRY, CDR2 SYGVKD. CDR3 length: 14 residues. CDR3 DNA sequence: TGTGCCATCAGTGACCTCGCAGGGGCGCGTGGCTACACCTTC. Protein sequence: CAISDLAGARGYTF.

The rearrangement links TRBV30 to TRBJ1-2; TRBD1 agrees at 8 bases. The CDR3 length is 13 residues. The trim removed 6 bases at V and 4 bases at J, leaving 7 bases unmatched. Per germline, CDR1 GTSNPN and CDR2 SVGIG (reference sequence). CDR3 sequence reads: CACTTGASYGYTF. In DNA, the CDR3 is TGTGCCTGTACGACAGGGGCTAGCTATGGCTACACCTTC.

The chain is built from TRBV4-2 and TRBJ1-4, with unresolved D. CDR3 size: 17 residues. V was cut by 0 bases and J by 7 bases, with 18 bases left in between. The germline V gene encodes CDR1 LGHNA and CDR2 YNFKEQ. CDR3 region: CASSQETLGGRFEKLFF. CDR3 DNA sequence: TGTGCCAGCAGCCAAGAGACATTAGGAGGGCGCTTTGAAAAACTGTTTTTT.

The chain uses TRBV30 and TRBJ2-7, with D unresolved. Germline V gives CDR1 GTSNPN, CDR2 SVGIG (reference sequence). The CDR3 loop spans 12 amino acids. Trimming removed 1 base at V and 8 bases at J, with 12 bases between. CDR3 in amino acids: CAWSAGRFQQYF. In DNA form, the CDR3 reads TGTGCCTGGAGTGCCGGTAGGTTCCAGCAGTACTTC.

The chain has TRBV18 and TRBJ1-5; tentatively, D is TRBD1 (5 bases). The V end lost 6 bases, the J end lost 9 bases, and 15 bases lay between the germline ends. There are 13 residues in the CDR3. The germline V gene encodes CDR1 KGHSH and CDR2 LQKENI. The DNA for the CDR3 is TGTGCCAGCTCTACGGGGGATTCGAGGCCCCAGCATTTT. Translating it yields CASSTGDSRPQHF.

This rearrangement joins TRBV5-6 to TRBJ1-1; D is unclear. This CDR3 is built from 13 residues. Trimming shortened V by 1 base and J by 7 bases, and 11 bases separated the two germline ends. Germline CDR1 reads SGHDT; CDR2 reads YYEEEE. The CDR3 DNA follows: TGTGCCAGCAGCTTGAAGGGTTTCGTTGAAGCTTTCTTT. Its protein product is CASSLKGFVEAFF.

This clone occurred once. The chain links TRBV5-6 to TRBJ2-2; possible D gene TRBD2, 6 bases. The CDR3 covers 13 residues. The V gene lost 4 bases and the J gene lost 10 bases, with 14 bases spanning the gap. Germline CDR1 and CDR2: SGHDT and YYEEEE. This chain's CDR3 is CASSLLDYPELFF. DNA for the CDR3: TGTGCCAGCAGCCTATTGGACTATCCGGAGCTGTTTTTT.

CDR3 in DNA: TGCAGCGTTGCCCCTACTGCTAACTATGGCTACACCTTC. Translating it yields CSVAPTANYGYTF. This sequence joins TRBV29-1 and TRBJ1-2; D remains ambiguous. The ends were cut back, 4 bases at V and 0 bases at J, with 9 bases in the middle. The CDR3 is 13 amino acids. The germline gives CDR1 SQVTM, CDR2 ANQGSEA.

The V gene is TRBV6-5, the J gene TRBJ2-2; no definite D call. Germline V gene lookup returns CDR1 MNHEY and CDR2 SVGAGI. The V and J ends lost 11 bases and 0 bases respectively, with 10 bases between them. The CDR3 is made up of 13 amino acids. This CDR3 reads CASWSSNTGELFF. The CDR3 nucleotides are TGTGCCTCTTGGTCGTCGAACACCGGGGAGCTGTTTTTT.

The J gene is TRBJ2-2, the V gene TRBV18; D is unresolved. The CDR3 has 14 amino acids. Germline V gene sequence: CDR1 KGHSH, CDR2 LQKENI. V was clipped by 4 bases and J by 5 bases, with 11 bases between them. CDR3 nucleotide sequence: TGTGCCAGCTCACGGTACCTTCCGACCGGGGAGCTGTTTTTT. Its translation: CASSRYLPTGELFF.

The chain has TRBV5-4 and TRBJ2-3; 7 bases are a match to TRBD1. CDR1 is SGHNT and CDR2 is YYREEE in the germline V gene (reference sequence). The junction had 11 bases not matched to a gene; V was cut back by 0 bases and J by 10 bases. This CDR3 is 15 amino acids long. The CDR3 region has the DNA TGTGCCAGCAGCTTGGTGGGACAGACTCGGGGAGCGCAGTATTTT. Translated, it gives CASSLVGQTRGAQYF.

The chain has TRBV29-1 and TRBJ1-1, with D uncertain. Germline CDR1 and CDR2: SQVTM and ANQGSEA. The V end was cut by 7 bases, the J end by 5 bases, with 8 bases between. This CDR3 has 10 amino acids. The CDR3 is CSAIGTEAFF. CDR3 nucleotides: TGCAGCGCCATAGGAACTGAAGCTTTCTTT.

As regards this clone: The sample has other DNA sequences that encode this CDR3 too. The chain links TRBV30 to TRBJ1-1; D gene uncertain. CDR3 length: 11 amino acids. V was pared by 0 bases and J by 6 bases, with 5 bases between. Germline V CDR1 and CDR2: GTSNPN, SVGIG (reference sequence). CDR3 sequence (DNA): TGTGCCTGGAGTGTCTTTGCTGAAGCTTTCTTT. Its protein is CAWSVFAEAFF. The variable domain in full, with the rest retrieved from reference TRBV30 and TRBJ1-1, is SQTIHQWPATLVQPVGSPLSLECTVEGTSNPNLYWYRQAAGRGLQLLFYSVGIGQISSEVPQNLSASRPQDRQFILSSKKLLLSDSGFYLCAWSVFAEAFFGQGTRLTVV.